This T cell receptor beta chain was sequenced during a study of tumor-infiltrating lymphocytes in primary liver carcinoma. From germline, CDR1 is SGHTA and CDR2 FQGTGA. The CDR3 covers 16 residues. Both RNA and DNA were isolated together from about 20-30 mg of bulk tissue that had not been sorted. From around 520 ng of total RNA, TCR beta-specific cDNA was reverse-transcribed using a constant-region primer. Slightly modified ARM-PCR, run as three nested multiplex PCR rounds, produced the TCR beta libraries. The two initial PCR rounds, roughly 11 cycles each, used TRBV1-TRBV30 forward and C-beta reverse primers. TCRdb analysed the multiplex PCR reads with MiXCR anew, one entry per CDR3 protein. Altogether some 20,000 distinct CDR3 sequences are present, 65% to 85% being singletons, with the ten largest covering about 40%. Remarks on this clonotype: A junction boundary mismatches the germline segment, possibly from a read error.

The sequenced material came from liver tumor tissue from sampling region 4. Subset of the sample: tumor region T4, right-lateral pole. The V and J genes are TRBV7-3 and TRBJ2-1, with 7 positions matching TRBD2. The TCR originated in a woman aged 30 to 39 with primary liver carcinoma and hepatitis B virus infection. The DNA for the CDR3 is TGTGCCAGCAGCTTAGTTCTAGCGGACTCTTACAATGGGCAGTTGTTC. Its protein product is CASSLVLADSYNGQLF. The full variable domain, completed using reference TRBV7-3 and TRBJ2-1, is GAGVSQTPSNKVTEKGKYVELRCDPISGHTALYWYRQSLGQGPEFLIYFQGTGAADDSGLPNDRFFAVRPEGSVSTLKIQRTERGDSAVYLCASSLVLADSYNGQLFGPGTRLTVL.